The text below deals with one TCR beta chain. Original data processing: Reference gene primer amplification in the assay estimated nucleated cell counts. Profiling relied on immunoSEQ multiplex PCR, and the TCRdb table lists in-frame clones only, not all of them. D and trimming were read from the DNA, whereas the V and J calls and clone size are those reported in that table. Among roughly 180,000 clones listed, 80% to 90% were seen once. The sample belongs to a study of blood T cell repertoires in COVID-19. Germline V gene data show CDR1 as SQVTM and CDR2 as ANQGSEA. The CDR3 spans 14 residues. V lost 7 bases and J 4 bases, leaving 19 bases between the germline ends. Participants' own reports of clinical history determined their cohort assignment.

The specimen was PBMCs or T cells enriched from blood (not recorded which). The rearrangement joins TRBV29-1 to TRBJ1-2; D perhaps matches TRBD1 (5 bases). This sequence was found in a man aged 35 to 55 who had recovered from COVID-19. The CDR3 DNA is TGCAGCGCAAGTCAGGGCGTTGCGACCTATGGCTACACCTTC. This translates into CSASQGVATYGYTF. Together with reference TRBV29-1 and TRBJ1-2, the CDR3 gives the full variable domain: SAVISQKPSRDICQRGTSLTIQCQVDSQVTMMFWYRQQPGQSLTLIATANQGSEATYESGFVIDKFPISRPNLTFSTLTVSNMSPEDSSIYLCSASQGVATYGYTFGSGTRLTVV.